This T cell receptor (beta chain) was sequenced in a study of T cells expressing NK-cell markers. TCRdb reprocessed the 5' RACE reads and stores each CDR3 protein as one record, lacking DNA. The sample is made up of some 450,000 distinct CDR3 sequences, and the top ten hold about 7.3% of it. Study outcomes and limitations: The leading position in the CD3+CD56-NKG2C+ fraction of a handful of donors also went to these clonotypes.

Notes on this clonotype: What it binds is unknown.

The source of this sequence is a woman aged 18 to 75 in good health. The sample comprised blood T cells: a sorted CD56 or NKG2C T cell subset, CD4+ or CD8+ T cells, or bulk PBMC T cells (not recorded which).

This chain's CDR3 is CASSHASGPTGELFF. The V and J genes are TRBV4-2 and TRBJ2-2; the D call of TRBD2 rests on TCRdb alone, since no DNA is present to check it. The CDR3 sequence is 15 residues long. Germline V gene data show CDR1 as LGHNA and CDR2 as YNFKEQ.